Presented here are 22 T cell receptor beta chains from one specimen sequenced in a study of T cells after yellow fever vaccination. TCRdb fed the 5' RACE reads into MiXCR, producing one record per CDR3 protein. The data hold under 150,000 distinct CDR3 sequences, with 7.7% observed a single time. The starting material was CD4+ T cells sorted from PBMCs, obtained 5 days after the yellow fever booster vaccination. The receptor source for this set is a man aged 25-45 years who received the YFV17D yellow fever vaccine.

This clonotype was seen many times. V is TRBV18 and J is TRBJ2-2; D not certain. The CDR3 totals 18 residues. Between the trimmed V and J ends, which lost 1 base and 4 bases, there was a span of 19 bases. Per the germline V gene, CDR1 is KGHSH and CDR2 is LQKENI. CDR3: CASSPLSSVGFFTGELFF. The CDR3 DNA follows: TGTGCCAGCTCACCACTATCTTCGGTCGGGTTTTTCACCGGGGAGCTGTTTTTT.

This clonotype was recorded many times. This chain joins TRBV5-6 and TRBJ1-2; D possibly corresponds to TRBD1 (6 bases). This CDR3 is built from 13 residues. The V end was cut by 3 bases, the J end by 5 bases, with 11 bases between. CDR1 is SGHDT, CDR2 YYEEEE, per germline. The CDR3 DNA follows: TGTGCCAGCAGCTCCACAGGGAAGTATGGCTACACCTTC. It encodes CASSSTGKYGYTF.

With regard to this clonotype: A single base separates this from a much larger clone, so it may be a read error. The V gene is TRBV2, the J gene TRBJ2-1, with D perhaps matching TRBD2 (6 bases). V gave up 7 bases and J gave up 5 bases, with 18 bases separating them. The CDR3 sequence is 15 residues long. CDR1 is SNHLY and CDR2 is FYNNEI in the germline V gene. CDR3 amino acids: CASMAGRGNHNEQFF. The CDR3 bases are TGTGCCAGCATGGCCGGGAGAGGTAACCACAATGAGCAGTTCTTC.

Ten or more counts support this clonotype. This chain joins TRBV5-6 and TRBJ1-1, with 7 nucleotides matching TRBD1. The CDR3 is 13 amino acids. Germline CDR1 SGHDT, CDR2 YYEEEE. The trim removed 4 bases at V and 4 bases at J, leaving 4 bases unmatched. CDR3 coding DNA: TGTGCCAGCAGCCACGGGACAGTCACTGAAGCTTTCTTT. Protein sequence: CASSHGTVTEAFF.

This clonotype was recorded at least ten times. This chain links TRBV7-2 with TRBJ2-7, with D possibly being TRBD2 (6 bases). Germline CDR1 is SGHTA and CDR2 is FQGNSA. Trimming removed 3 bases at V and 1 base at J, with 10 bases between. The length of the CDR3 is 14 residues. The DNA for the CDR3 is TGTGCCAGCAGCTTCGGGCGGGGATCCTACGAGCAGTACTTC. As protein: CASSFGRGSYEQYF.

This clonotype was seen at least ten times. The V call is TRBV29-1, the J call TRBJ2-4; D might be TRBD2 (5 bases). CDR1 is SQVTM, CDR2 ANQGSEA, per germline. V gave up 4 bases and J gave up 6 bases, with 13 bases separating them. The CDR3 has 13 amino acids. DNA for the CDR3: TGCAGCGTTGCCAAGGGTGCGGGAAACATTCAGTACTTC. It specifies CSVAKGAGNIQYF.

This clonotype has only a few counts. The gene calls are TRBV15 and TRBJ2-5; the match to TRBD2 covers 9 bases. The CDR3 is 14 residues long. V was pared by 5 bases and J by 4 bases, with 5 bases of the junction left unmatched. Germline lookup yields CDR1 LNHNV and CDR2 YYDKDF (reference sequence). The chain's CDR3 is CATSVEAGGETQYF. In DNA, the CDR3 is TGTGCCACCAGCGTTGAAGCGGGGGGAGAGACCCAGTACTTC.

This clonotype was counted a few times. The chain links TRBV6-1 to TRBJ2-7; unclear D gene. In germline, CDR1 is MNHNS, CDR2 SASEGT. The CDR3 sequence is 15 residues long. V was clipped by 0 bases and J by 3 bases, with 12 bases between them. The CDR3 sequence: CASSEALQVYYEQYF. The DNA of the CDR3 is TGTGCCAGCAGTGAAGCCCTTCAGGTGTACTACGAGCAGTACTTC.

Notes on this clonotype: This may stem from a read error, because a much larger clone lies one nucleotide away. This chain joins TRBV7-2 and TRBJ2-5, with a possible D match to TRBD1 (6 bases). V shed 5 bases and J shed 5 bases, with 15 bases lying between them. The germline V gene has CDR1 SGHTA and CDR2 FQGNSA. This CDR3 has 14 residues. CDR3 coding DNA: TGTGCCAGCAGCCCAGCAGGGGTGGTGGAGACCCAGTACTTC. This codes for CASSPAGVVETQYF.

This clonotype was counted many times. The chain has TRBV7-8 and TRBJ2-7; 12 positions agree with TRBD2. V was pared by 6 bases and J by 3 bases, with 6 bases of the junction left unmatched. The CDR3 has 15 residues. Germline loops: CDR1 SGHVS, CDR2 FQNEAQ. This CDR3 is CASSYKTSGSYEQYF. CDR3 bases: TGTGCCAGCAGTTATAAGACTAGCGGGAGCTACGAGCAGTACTTC.

This clonotype was seen repeatedly, ten times or more. This CDR3 is CASSVGTPSQETQYF. The CDR3 nucleotides are TGCGCCAGCAGCGTAGGGACGCCGTCCCAAGAGACCCAGTACTTC. The V call is TRBV5-1, the J call TRBJ2-5; D may be TRBD1 or TRBD2 (5 bases each). Germline V lookup: CDR1 SGHRS, CDR2 YFSETQ. Trimming removed 4 bases from V and 1 base from J, with 14 bases in between. This CDR3 is 15 amino acids long.

This clonotype was found many times. This chain uses TRBV14 with TRBJ2-7; no reliable D call. The CDR3 sequence is 13 residues long. The germline V gene has CDR1 SGHDN and CDR2 FVKESK. Trimming left V 1 base short and J 2 bases short, with 6 bases between. In DNA, the CDR3 is TGTGCCAGCAGCCAAGGTACCCCCTACGAGCAGTACTTC. This translates into CASSQGTPYEQYF.

This clonotype was counted ten times or more. The chain uses TRBV5-1 and TRBJ1-2; 8 bases are shared with TRBD1. The CDR3 has 15 residues. The J segment lost 0 bases and the V segment lost 4 bases, leaving 5 bases of the junction unmatched. Germline CDR1 is SGHRS and CDR2 is YFSETQ. CDR3 in DNA: TGCGCCAGCAGCAAGGGACAGGAAACTAACTATGGCTACACCTTC. Its protein product is CASSKGQETNYGYTF.

Remarks on this clonotype: A much larger clone sits a single nucleotide away, making a read error possible. V usage is TRBV24-1 and J usage is TRBJ2-7, with 8 bases matching TRBD2. CDR3 length: 20 amino acids. From germline, CDR1 is KGHDR and CDR2 SFDVKD. The V segment lost 5 bases and the J segment 3 bases; nucleotides outside the gene matches: 23. The CDR3 bases are TGTGCCACCAGTGTCCCTCTGACAATGGTAGCGGGGATGATCGACTACGAGCAGTACTTC. It specifies CATSVPLTMVAGMIDYEQYF.

To note about this clonotype: Possible read error: a much larger clone is one base away. The chain joins TRBV3-1 to TRBJ2-3; D remains ambiguous. Germline V gene lookup returns CDR1 LGHDT and CDR2 YNNKEL (reference sequence). The length of the CDR3 is 14 residues. The CDR3 here is CASSPTPSIDTQYF. The CDR3 DNA follows: TGTGCCAGCAGCCCGACCCCCAGCATAGATACGCAGTATTTT.

This rearrangement joins TRBV28 to TRBJ1-2, with 10 positions matching TRBD1. CDR1 is MDHEN and CDR2 is SYDVKM in the germline V gene. The CDR3 runs 14 residues. The junction had 8 bases not matched to a gene; V was cut back by 6 bases and J by 7 bases. The CDR3 DNA follows: TGTGCCAGCAGCCCGGGACAGGGGATAGCTGGCTACACCTTC. Protein: CASSPGQGIAGYTF.

This clonotype was recorded many times. The rearrangement uses TRBV10-3 and TRBJ2-1, with 8 bases lining up with TRBD1. Losses at the gene ends were 3 bases for V and 7 bases for J; bases not matched to a gene: 14. This CDR3 is built from 17 residues. Germline lookup yields CDR1 ENHRY and CDR2 SYGVKD. CDR3 DNA: TGTGCCATCAGTGAACCTCCCGGGACAGGTGCCCCAAATGAGCAGTTCTTC. As protein: CAISEPPGTGAPNEQFF.

At least ten counts were recorded for this clonotype. CDR3: CASSQTGTFNIQYF. The CDR3 nucleotides are TGTGCCAGCAGTCAAACCGGGACTTTCAACATTCAGTACTTC. This chain joins TRBV6-1 and TRBJ2-4, with D perhaps matching TRBD2 (6 bases). V was cut by 5 bases and J by 7 bases, with 15 bases left in between. Per the germline V gene, CDR1 is MNHNS and CDR2 is SASEGT. The CDR3 runs to 14 residues.

Ten or more counts support this clonotype. This chain uses TRBV4-3 with TRBJ2-7, with 9 bases that match TRBD2. CDR3 length: 15 amino acids. Germline V gene data show CDR1 as LGHNA and CDR2 as YSLEER. V shed 3 bases and J 0 bases; nucleotides not matched to a gene: 3. The CDR3 DNA reads as TGCGCCAGCAGCCACAGCGGGGGGAGCTCCTACGAGCAGTACTTC. Translation: CASSHSGGSSYEQYF.

There are many counts of this clonotype. The J gene is TRBJ1-2, the V gene TRBV2, with TRBD1 as a possible D gene (6 bases). This CDR3 has 14 amino acids. Trimming took 6 bases from V and 8 from J, leaving 19 bases between them. In germline, CDR1 is SNHLY, CDR2 FYNNEI. The DNA of the CDR3 is TGTGCCAGCAGCCCCGGTGGGGGGCGGGAAGGCTACACCTTC. As protein: CASSPGGGREGYTF.

The sample holds one count of this clonotype. A much more abundant neighbour one base away suggests this may be a read error. V gene TRBV20-1 combines with J gene TRBJ1-2; the D gene is possibly TRBD1 (6 bases). The CDR3 has 13 residues. CDR1 is DFQATT and CDR2 is SNEGSKA in the germline V gene (reference sequence). The CDR3 region has the DNA TGCAGTGCTAGAAGTCCGGGGGCGTATGGCCACACCTTC. It is translated as CSARSPGAYGHTF.

The sample holds many counts of this clonotype. The rearrangement links TRBV5-1 to TRBJ2-7, with TRBD2 as a possible D gene (6 bases). Germline CDR1 reads SGHRS; CDR2 reads YFSETQ. CDR3 size: 14 residues. The V end lost 0 bases, the J end lost 6 bases, and 13 bases lay between the germline ends. DNA for the CDR3: TGCGCCAGCAGCTTGGGGGGACTTGGCGCCGAGCAGTACTTC. It codes for CASSLGGLGAEQYF.